This T cell receptor beta chain stems from a study of blood T cells in healthy people across ages. Next came a second PCR, run for about 6 to 11 cycles, which used a sample-barcoded 5' primer along with a J-beta primer mix. Each cDNA molecule was tagged by a template-switch adaptor with 12 random nucleotides. From each sample, at least 3 million paired-end reads containing CDR3 were obtained. TCRdb passed the 5' RACE reads through MiXCR, listing each CDR3 protein once. This sample has roughly 700,000 distinct CDR3 sequences, with approximately 30% found just once. Study results and limitations: Comparison with aged donors showed that long-lived donors had more naive CD4+ cells and higher diversity.

This clonotype appeared many times. What it recognizes is unknown. They isolated at least 6.5 million PBMCs from each sample. The germline V and J ends were trimmed by 1 base and 5 bases, with 14 bases remaining between them. The CDR3 has 14 amino acids. CDR1 is DFQATT, CDR2 SNEGSKA, per germline (reference sequence). Sequencing was done on a sample of blood. The chain joins TRBV20-1 to TRBJ1-1; tentatively, D is TRBD1 (5 bases). The source is an elderly woman in good health. The DNA for the CDR3 is TGCAGTGCTAGAGCCGCGGCGGGGGTTACTGAAGCTTTCTTT. Its protein product is CSARAAAGVTEAFF.